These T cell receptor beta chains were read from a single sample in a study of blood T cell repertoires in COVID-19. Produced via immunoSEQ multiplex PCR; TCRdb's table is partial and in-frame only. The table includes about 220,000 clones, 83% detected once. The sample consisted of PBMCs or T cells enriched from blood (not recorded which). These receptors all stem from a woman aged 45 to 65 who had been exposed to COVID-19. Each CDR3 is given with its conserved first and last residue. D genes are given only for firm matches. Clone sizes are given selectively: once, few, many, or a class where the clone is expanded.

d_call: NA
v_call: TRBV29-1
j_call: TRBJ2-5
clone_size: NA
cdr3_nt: TGCAGCGCCCTAGATTTCGAAGAGACCCAGTACTTC
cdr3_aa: CSALDFEETQYF

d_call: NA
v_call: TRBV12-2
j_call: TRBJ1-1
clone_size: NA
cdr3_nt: TGTGCAAGTCGCTTAGGACAGGGTGGGACTGAAGCTTTCTTT
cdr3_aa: CASRLGQGGTEAFF

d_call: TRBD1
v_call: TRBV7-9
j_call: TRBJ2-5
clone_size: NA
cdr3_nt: TGTGCCAGCAGCCTAGGACAGGGGGTAGAGACCCAGTACTTC
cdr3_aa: CASSLGQGVETQYF

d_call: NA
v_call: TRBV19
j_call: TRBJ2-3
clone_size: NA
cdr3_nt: TGTGCCAGTAGGGGGACAAACACAGATACGCAGTATTTT
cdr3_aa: CASRGTNTDTQYF

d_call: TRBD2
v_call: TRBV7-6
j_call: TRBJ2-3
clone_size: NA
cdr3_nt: TGTGCCAGCAGCCCCTGGACTAGCGGGGTTGGCACAGATACGCAGTATTTT
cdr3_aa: CASSPWTSGVGTDTQYF

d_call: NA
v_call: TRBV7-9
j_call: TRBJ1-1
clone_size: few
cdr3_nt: TGTGCCAGCAGCTTAACGCCAGGTGAAGCTTTCTTT
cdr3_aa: CASSLTPGEAFF

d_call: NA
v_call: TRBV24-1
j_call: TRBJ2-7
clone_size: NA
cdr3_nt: TGTGCCACCAGTGATGCGTTGGAGGGGAAGCAGTACTTC
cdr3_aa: CATSDALEGKQYF

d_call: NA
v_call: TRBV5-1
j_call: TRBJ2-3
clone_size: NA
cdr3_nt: TGCGCCAGCAGCTTGAAGGACAGTACAGATACGCAGTATTTT
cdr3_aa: CASSLKDSTDTQYF

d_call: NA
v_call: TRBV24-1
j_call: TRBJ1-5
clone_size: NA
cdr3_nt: TGTGCCACCAGTGCGGGGAATTATAGCAATCAGCCCCAGCATTTT
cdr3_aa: CATSAGNYSNQPQHF

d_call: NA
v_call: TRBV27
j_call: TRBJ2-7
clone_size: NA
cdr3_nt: TGTGCCAGCAGACCAGGGGTGGGCCTAGGGGAGCAGTACTTC
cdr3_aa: CASRPGVGLGEQYF

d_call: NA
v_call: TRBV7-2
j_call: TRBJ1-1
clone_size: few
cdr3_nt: TGTGCCAGCTCTCGGGGGGTTCGCACTGAAGCTTTCTTT
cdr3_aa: CASSRGVRTEAFF

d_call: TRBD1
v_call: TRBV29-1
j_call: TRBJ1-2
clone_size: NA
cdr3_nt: TGCAGCGTTGAAGCTCGGGACAGATTCTATGGCTACACCTTC
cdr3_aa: CSVEARDRFYGYTF

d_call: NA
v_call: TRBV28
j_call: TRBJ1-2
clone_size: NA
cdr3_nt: TGTGCCAGCAGCCCCTCCATCACAGGGTTCTATGGCTACACCTTC
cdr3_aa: CASSPSITGFYGYTF

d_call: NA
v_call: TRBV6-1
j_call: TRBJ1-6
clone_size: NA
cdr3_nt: TGTGCCAGCAGTGAAGCATTCGGAGGACAGAGTAATTCACCCCTCCACTTT
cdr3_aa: CASSEAFGGQSNSPLHF

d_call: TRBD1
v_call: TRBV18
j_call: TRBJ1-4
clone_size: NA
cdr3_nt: TGTGCCAGCTCACCACCCGGGACAGTTGAAAAACTGTTTTTT
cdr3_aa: CASSPPGTVEKLFF

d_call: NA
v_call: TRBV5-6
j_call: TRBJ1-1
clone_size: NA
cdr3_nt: TGTGCCACTTCACAGGTAAACGGAGACGAAGCTTTCTTT
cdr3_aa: CATSQVNGDEAFF

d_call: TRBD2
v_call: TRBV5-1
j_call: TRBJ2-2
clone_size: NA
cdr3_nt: TGCGCCAGCTGGACTAGCGGGGGCACCGGGGAGCTGTTTTTT
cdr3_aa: CASWTSGGTGELFF

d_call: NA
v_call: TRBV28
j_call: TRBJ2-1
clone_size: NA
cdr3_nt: TGTGCCAGCCTCAACCCGGACACCCGAGAGCAGTTCTTC
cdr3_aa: CASLNPDTREQFF

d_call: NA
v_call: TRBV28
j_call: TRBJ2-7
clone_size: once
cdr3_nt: TGTGCTACAGTAGGCCCGGGGGAACGCTACGAGCAGTACTTC
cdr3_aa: CATVGPGERYEQYF

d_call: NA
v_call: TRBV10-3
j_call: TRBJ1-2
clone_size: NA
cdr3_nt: TGTGCCATCAGTGAATCGCTAACCTCGATTTATGGCTACACCTTC
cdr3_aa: CAISESLTSIYGYTF

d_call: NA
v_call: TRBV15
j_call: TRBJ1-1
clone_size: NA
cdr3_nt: TGTGCCACCAGCAGAGATCCTTCAGGGACTGAAGCTTTCTTT
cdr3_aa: CATSRDPSGTEAFF

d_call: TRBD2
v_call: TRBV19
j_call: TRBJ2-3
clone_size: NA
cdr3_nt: TGTGCCGTCGAGGCAGCGGGAGGATTGGGGCTCGAGGATACGCAGTATTTT
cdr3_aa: CAVEAAGGLGLEDTQYF

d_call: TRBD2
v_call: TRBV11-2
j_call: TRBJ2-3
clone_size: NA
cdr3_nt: TGTGCCAGCAGCTCCATAGCGGGGAGGGGAAATACGCAGTATTTT
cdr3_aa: CASSSIAGRGNTQYF

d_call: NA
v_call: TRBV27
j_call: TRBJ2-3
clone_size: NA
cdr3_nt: TGTGCCAGCAGTTTATCTATGGATACGCAGTATTTT
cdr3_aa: CASSLSMDTQYF

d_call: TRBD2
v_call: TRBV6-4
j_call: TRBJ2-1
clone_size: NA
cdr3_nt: TGTGCCAGCAGTAGGACTAGCGGGGGGGCAGGAAATGAGCAGTTCTTC
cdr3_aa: CASSRTSGGAGNEQFF

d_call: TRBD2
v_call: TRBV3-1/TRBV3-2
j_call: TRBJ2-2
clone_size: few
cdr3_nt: TGTGCCAGCAGCTTTTCAGCGGGGGGGCTGGCCGGGGAGCTGTTTTTT
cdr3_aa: CASSFSAGGLAGELFF

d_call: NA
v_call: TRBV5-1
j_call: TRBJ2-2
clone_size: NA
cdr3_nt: TGCGCCAGCAGCCCGGCGGGCGGGATTAACACCGGGGAGCTGTTTTTT
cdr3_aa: CASSPAGGINTGELFF

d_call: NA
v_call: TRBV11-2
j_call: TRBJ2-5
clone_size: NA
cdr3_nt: TGTGCCAGCAGCTTAATGGGGGCAGAGACCCAGTACTTC
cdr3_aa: CASSLMGAETQYF

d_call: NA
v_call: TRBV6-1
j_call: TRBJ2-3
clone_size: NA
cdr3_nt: TGTGCCAGCAGTGGCCTCAGGACAGCTGTGACAGATACGCAGTATTTT
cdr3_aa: CASSGLRTAVTDTQYF

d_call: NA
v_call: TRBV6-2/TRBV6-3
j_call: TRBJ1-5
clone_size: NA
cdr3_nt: TGTGCCAGCAGTACCCCTCACAGTAACAATCAGCCCCAGCATTTT
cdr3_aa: CASSTPHSNNQPQHF

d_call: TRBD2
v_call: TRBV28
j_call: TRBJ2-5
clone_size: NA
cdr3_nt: TGTGCCAGCAGTCCCCGGGTAGCGGGGGGGGAGACCCAGTACTTC
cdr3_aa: CASSPRVAGGETQYF

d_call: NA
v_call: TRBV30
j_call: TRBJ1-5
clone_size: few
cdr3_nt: TGTGCCTGCCCAGCTCAGGGGCCGCGTTATCAGCCCCAGCATTTT
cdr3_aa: CACPAQGPRYQPQHF

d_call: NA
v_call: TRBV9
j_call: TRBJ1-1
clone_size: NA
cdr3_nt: TGTGCCAGCAGCGTAACAGGGAACACTGAAGCTTTCTTT
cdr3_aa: CASSVTGNTEAFF

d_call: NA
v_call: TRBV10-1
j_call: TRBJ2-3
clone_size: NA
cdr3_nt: TGCGCCAGCAGTGTTGGCGATACGCAGTATTTT
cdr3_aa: CASSVGDTQYF

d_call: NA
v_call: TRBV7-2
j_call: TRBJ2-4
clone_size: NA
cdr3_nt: TGTGCCAGCAGCTTAGAAATAAGAGGGGCCAAAAACATTCAGTACTTC
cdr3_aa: CASSLEIRGAKNIQYF